This T cell receptor beta chain originates from a study of cytomegalovirus exposure and HLA in healthy donors. Background on the study: The 90 to 150 validation repertoires used the same platform as the roughly 670 first-cohort repertoires (as reported by a later analysis).

Method: immunoSEQ multiplex PCR; TCRdb's copy keeps in-frame clones and lacks some. Here the sample spans 120,000 or so clones, roughly 89% being singletons. CDR3 size: 13 residues. Per the germline V gene, CDR1 is MNHNY and CDR2 is SVGAGI (reference sequence). With 6 bases removed from V and 7 bases from J, the gap between germline ends came to 16 bases. This clonotype originated in a woman in her late teens or twenties in good health and CMV-seronegative. The sample consisted of PBMCs. This chain uses TRBV6-6 with TRBJ2-7; tentatively, D is TRBD2 (7 bases). The CDR3 region has the DNA TGTGCCAGCAGCCGCCGGGGGGCGGGGGAGCAGTACGTC. Its translation: CASSRRGAGEQYV.